This T cell receptor beta chain comes out of a study of PD-L1 blockade in urothelial cancer. About the study: Patients commenced atezolizumab at some point between 2014 and 2015, and it was given at 1,200 mg intravenously every 3 weeks. Investigators checked blood 3 weeks (second dose) and 6 weeks after treatment start. Blood gave a median around 150,000 T cells. About 85% of the 29 patients were men whose urothelial cancer was bladder-origin.

Time point defined: pretreatment peripheral blood. Repertoires were generated with immunoSEQ multiplex PCR, while TCRdb's copy carries only in-frame clones and drops some. The sample carries some 43,000 clones, about 84% recorded once. The length of the CDR3 is 15 residues. The germline gives CDR1 SGHRS, CDR2 YFSETQ. Trimming shortened V by 4 bases and J by 1 base, and 12 bases separated the two germline ends. The rearrangement joins TRBV5-1 to TRBJ2-1; D uncertain. This receptor was identified in a man between 60 and 70 years old with urothelial cancer. Material: PBMCs, obtained around atezolizumab (anti-PD-L1) treatment. This chain's CDR3 is CASSPEGVSYNEQFF. CDR3 bases: TGCGCCAGCAGCCCGGAAGGAGTTTCCTACAATGAGCAGTTCTTC.